The 6 T cell receptor beta chains below come from one sample, sequenced in a study of blood T cell repertoires in COVID-19. Method: immunoSEQ multiplex PCR; TCRdb's copy keeps in-frame clones and lacks some. Among about 200,000 clones, 82% were seen once, and the ten largest hold approximately 7.2%. Sequencing was performed on peripheral blood. Receptors originate from a human donor with acute or convalescent COVID-19. The donor label of this sample is uncertain.

This clone was detected only a few times. The chain recombines TRBV28 with TRBJ1-2, with 9 nucleotides matching TRBD1. Germline CDR1 MDHEN, CDR2 SYDVKM. The CDR3 has 17 residues. The junction had 14 bases not matched to a gene; V was cut back by 4 bases and J by 5 bases. The CDR3 reads CASSSHFYRGLWYGYTF. The CDR3 DNA follows: TGTGCCAGCAGTTCGCATTTTTACAGGGGGCTTTGGTATGGCTACACCTTC.

The chain carries TRBV5-6 and TRBJ2-1, with 12 nucleotides matching TRBD2. V shed 0 bases, J shed 5 bases, and the junction held 9 bases outside the gene matches. This CDR3 spans 18 amino acids. CDR1 and CDR2 (germline): SGHDT, YYEEEE. CDR3 protein: CASSLARASGRGNNEQFF. CDR3 sequence (DNA): TGTGCCAGCAGCTTGGCCCGCGCTAGCGGGAGGGGAAACAATGAGCAGTTCTTC.

The rearrangement joins TRBV28 to TRBJ1-5; TRBD1 might be the D (5 bases). The CDR3 length is 12 residues. Germline CDR1 and CDR2: MDHEN and SYDVKM. The V end lost 6 bases, the J end lost 2 bases, and 5 bases lay between the germline ends. In DNA form, the CDR3 reads TGTGCCAGCAGAGGGGGCAATCAGCCCCAGCATTTT. Translation: CASRGGNQPQHF.

The chain links TRBV19 to TRBJ1-1, with 10 nucleotides matching TRBD1. The CDR3 consists of 15 residues. Germline CDR1 LNHDA, CDR2 SQIVND (reference sequence). With V trimmed by 5 bases and J by 5 bases, 8 bases remained unmatched. The CDR3 loop is CASSARQGAGTEAFF. CDR3 nucleotides: TGTGCCAGTAGTGCGAGACAGGGGGCAGGGACTGAAGCTTTCTTT.

The chain recombines TRBV7-3 with TRBJ2-1; TRBD2 matches 9 bases. Germline values: CDR1 SGHTA, CDR2 FQGTGA. The CDR3 runs to 15 residues. Losses at the gene ends were 2 bases for V and 8 bases for J; bases not matched to a gene: 7. CDR3 in DNA: TGTGCCAGCAGCTTACAGGCTAGCGGGATCCATGAGCAGTTCTTC. The encoded protein is CASSLQASGIHEQFF.

This clone showed up just once. The chain has TRBV11-3 and TRBJ1-1; D not resolved. With 4 bases removed from V and 0 bases from J, the gap between germline ends came to 9 bases. CDR1 is SGHNT and CDR2 is YENEEA in the germline V gene. The CDR3 runs 14 residues. CDR3 protein: CASSSRGVNTEAFF. The CDR3 DNA reads as TGTGCCAGCAGCTCTAGAGGAGTGAACACTGAAGCTTTCTTT.